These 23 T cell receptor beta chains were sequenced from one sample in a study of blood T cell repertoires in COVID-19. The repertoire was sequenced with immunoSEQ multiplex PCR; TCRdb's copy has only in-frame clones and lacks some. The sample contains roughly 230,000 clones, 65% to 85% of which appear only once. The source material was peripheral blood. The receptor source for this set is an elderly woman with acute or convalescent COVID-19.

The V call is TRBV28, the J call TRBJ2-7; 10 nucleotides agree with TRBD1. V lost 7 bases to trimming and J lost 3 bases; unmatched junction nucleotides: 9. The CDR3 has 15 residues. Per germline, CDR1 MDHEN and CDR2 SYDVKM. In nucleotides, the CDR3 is TGTGCCAGCATTAGCCCGGGACAGGGGAGCTACGAGCAGTACTTC. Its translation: CASISPGQGSYEQYF.

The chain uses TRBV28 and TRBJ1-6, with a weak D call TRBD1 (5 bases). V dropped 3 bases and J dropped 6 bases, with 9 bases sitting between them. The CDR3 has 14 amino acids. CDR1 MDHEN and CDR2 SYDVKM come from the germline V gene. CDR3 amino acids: CASSFSGGNSPLHF. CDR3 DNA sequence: TGTGCCAGCAGTTTTTCGGGGGGTAATTCACCCCTCCACTTT.

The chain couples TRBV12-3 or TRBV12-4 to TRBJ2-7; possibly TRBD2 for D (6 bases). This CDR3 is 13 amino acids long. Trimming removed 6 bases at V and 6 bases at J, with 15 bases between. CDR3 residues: CASRPTGGREQYF. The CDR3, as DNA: TGTGCCAGCAGACCGACCGGAGGGCGCGAGCAGTACTTC.

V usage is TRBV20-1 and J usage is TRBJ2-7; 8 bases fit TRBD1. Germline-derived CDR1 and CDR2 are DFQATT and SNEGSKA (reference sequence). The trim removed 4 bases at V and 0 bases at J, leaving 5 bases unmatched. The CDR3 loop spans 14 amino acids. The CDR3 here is CSATDRGSSYEQYF. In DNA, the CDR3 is TGCAGTGCTACTGACAGGGGAAGCTCCTACGAGCAGTACTTC.

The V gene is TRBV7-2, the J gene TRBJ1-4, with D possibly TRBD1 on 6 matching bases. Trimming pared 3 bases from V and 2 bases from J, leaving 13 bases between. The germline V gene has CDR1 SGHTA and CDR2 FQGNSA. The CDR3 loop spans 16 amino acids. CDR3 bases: TGTGCCAGCAGCTTCGATACAGGGTTGACTAATGAAAAACTGTTTTTT. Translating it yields CASSFDTGLTNEKLFF.

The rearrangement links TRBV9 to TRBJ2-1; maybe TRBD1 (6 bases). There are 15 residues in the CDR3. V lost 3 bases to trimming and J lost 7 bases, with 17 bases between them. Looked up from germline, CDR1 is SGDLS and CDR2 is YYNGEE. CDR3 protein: CASSGTASGGNEQFF. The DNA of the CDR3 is TGTGCCAGCAGCGGGACAGCGTCGGGCGGGAATGAGCAGTTCTTC.

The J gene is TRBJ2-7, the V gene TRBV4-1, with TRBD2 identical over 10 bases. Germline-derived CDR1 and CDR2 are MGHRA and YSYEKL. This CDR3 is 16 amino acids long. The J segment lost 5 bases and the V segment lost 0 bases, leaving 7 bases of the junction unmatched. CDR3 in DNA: TGCGCCAGCAGCCAAGATATCGCTAGCGGGAGTAACGAGCAGTACTTC. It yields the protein CASSQDIASGSNEQYF.

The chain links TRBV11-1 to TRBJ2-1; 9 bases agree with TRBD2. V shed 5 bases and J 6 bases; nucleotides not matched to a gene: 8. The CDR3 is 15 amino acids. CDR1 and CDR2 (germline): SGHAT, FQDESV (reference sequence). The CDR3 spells CASSRAAGGFNEQFF. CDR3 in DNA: TGTGCCAGCAGCCGGGCTGCGGGAGGGTTCAATGAGCAGTTCTTC.

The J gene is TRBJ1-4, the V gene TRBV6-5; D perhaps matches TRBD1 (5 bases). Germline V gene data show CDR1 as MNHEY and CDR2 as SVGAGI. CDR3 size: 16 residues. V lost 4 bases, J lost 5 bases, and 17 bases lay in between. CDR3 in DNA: TGTGCCAGCAGTTCCCCGGGGGGGAGAGAGAATGAAAAACTGTTTTTT. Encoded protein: CASSSPGGRENEKLFF.

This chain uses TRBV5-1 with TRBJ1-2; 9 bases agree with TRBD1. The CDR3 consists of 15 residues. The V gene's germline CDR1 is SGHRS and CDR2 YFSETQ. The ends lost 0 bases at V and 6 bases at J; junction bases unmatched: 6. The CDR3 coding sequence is TGCGCCAGCAGCTTGGCTGGGACAGGGTCGGATGGCTACACCTTC. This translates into CASSLAGTGSDGYTF.

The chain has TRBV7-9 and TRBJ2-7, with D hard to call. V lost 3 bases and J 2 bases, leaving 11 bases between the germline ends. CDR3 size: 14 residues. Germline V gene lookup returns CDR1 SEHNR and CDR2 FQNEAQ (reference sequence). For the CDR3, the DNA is TGTGCCAGCAGCTTGAGAAACCTGGCCTACGAGCAGTACTTC. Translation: CASSLRNLAYEQYF.

The CDR3 DNA follows: TGTGCCAGCAGCCTAGGACAGGGGGCTGAATACGAGCAGTACTTC. As protein: CASSLGQGAEYEQYF. The J gene is TRBJ2-7, the V gene TRBV5-6; 11 bases are shared with TRBD1. This CDR3 contains 15 residues. The V and J ends lost 4 bases and 4 bases, in that order; junction bases with no gene match: 7. Germline values: CDR1 SGHDT, CDR2 YYEEEE.

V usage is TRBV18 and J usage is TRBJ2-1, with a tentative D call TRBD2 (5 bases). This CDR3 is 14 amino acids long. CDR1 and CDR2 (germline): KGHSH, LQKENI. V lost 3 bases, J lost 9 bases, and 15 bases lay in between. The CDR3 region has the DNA TGTGCCAGCTCACCGTCGGGGAGTAGTATTGAGCAGTTCTTC. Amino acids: CASSPSGSSIEQFF.

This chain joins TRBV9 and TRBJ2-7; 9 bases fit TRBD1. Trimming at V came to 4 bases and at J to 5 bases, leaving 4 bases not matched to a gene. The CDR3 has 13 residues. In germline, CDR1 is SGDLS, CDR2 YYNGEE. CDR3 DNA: TGTGCCAGCAGCCTTGACAGGGGGGACGAGCAGTACTTC. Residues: CASSLDRGDEQYF.

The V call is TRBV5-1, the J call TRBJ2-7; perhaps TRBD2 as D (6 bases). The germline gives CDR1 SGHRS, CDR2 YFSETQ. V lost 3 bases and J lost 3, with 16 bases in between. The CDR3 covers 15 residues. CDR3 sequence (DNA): TGCGCCAGCAGCTCGTCCGGGACTGTGAACTACGAGCAGTACTTC. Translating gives CASSSSGTVNYEQYF.

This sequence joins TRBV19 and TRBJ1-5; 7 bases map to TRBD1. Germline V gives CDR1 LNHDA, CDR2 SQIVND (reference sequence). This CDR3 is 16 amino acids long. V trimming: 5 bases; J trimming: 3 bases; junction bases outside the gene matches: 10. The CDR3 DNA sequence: TGTGCCAGTAGTTCCCTTCGGGACAGCTACAATCAGCCCCAGCATTTT. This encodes CASSSLRDSYNQPQHF.

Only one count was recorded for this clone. CDR3 region: CASSLAAGLGEQFF. In nucleotides, the CDR3 is TGTGCCAGCAGCTTGGCCGCGGGGTTAGGTGAGCAGTTCTTC. The chain links TRBV7-2 to TRBJ2-1, with D perhaps TRBD2 (6 bases). Trimming left V 3 bases short and J 9 bases short, with 15 bases between. Germline values: CDR1 SGHTA, CDR2 FQGNSA. The CDR3 sequence is 14 residues long.

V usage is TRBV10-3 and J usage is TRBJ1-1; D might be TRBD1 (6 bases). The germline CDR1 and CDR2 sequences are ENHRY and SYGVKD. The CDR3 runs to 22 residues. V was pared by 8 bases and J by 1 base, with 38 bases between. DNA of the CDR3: TGTGCCATCCCGTCGACTCAAGGGGACACCCCACCTCCTAACACTCGGAACACTGAAGCTTTCTTT. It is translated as CAIPSTQGDTPPPNTRNTEAFF.

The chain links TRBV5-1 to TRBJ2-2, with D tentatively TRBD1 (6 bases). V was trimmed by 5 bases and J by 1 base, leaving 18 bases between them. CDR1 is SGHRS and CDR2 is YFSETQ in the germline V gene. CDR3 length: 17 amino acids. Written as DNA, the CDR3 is TGCGCCAGCAGTCGGCCTCGGGCAGGGGAGAACACCGGGGAGCTGTTTTTT. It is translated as CASSRPRAGENTGELFF.

The chain's CDR3 is CASSSPPRMYSNQPQHF. CDR3 sequence (DNA): TGTGCCAGCAGTTCCCCCCCCAGAATGTATAGCAATCAGCCCCAGCATTTT. This chain uses TRBV28 with TRBJ1-5; D is undetermined. From germline, CDR1 is MDHEN and CDR2 SYDVKM. The CDR3 is made up of 17 amino acids. V was trimmed by 4 bases and J by 0 bases, leaving 16 bases between them.

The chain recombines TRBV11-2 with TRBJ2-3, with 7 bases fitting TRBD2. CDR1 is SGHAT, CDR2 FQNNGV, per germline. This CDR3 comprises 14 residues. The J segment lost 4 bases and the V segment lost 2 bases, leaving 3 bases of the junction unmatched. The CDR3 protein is CASSLRAGPDTQYF. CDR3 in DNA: TGTGCCAGCAGCTTACGAGCGGGACCAGATACGCAGTATTTT.

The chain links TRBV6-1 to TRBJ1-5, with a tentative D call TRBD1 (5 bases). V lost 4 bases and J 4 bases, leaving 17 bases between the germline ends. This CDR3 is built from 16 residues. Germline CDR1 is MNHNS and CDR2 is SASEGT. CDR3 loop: CASSARQLLSNQPQHF. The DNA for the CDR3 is TGTGCCAGCAGTGCCCGACAGCTACTATCTAATCAGCCCCAGCATTTT.

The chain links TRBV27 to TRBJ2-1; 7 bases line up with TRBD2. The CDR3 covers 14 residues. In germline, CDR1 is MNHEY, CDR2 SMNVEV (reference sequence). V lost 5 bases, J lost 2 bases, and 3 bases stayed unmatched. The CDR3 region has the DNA TGTGCCAGCAGTGTAGCGGGTGCCTACAATGAGCAGTTCTTC. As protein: CASSVAGAYNEQFF.